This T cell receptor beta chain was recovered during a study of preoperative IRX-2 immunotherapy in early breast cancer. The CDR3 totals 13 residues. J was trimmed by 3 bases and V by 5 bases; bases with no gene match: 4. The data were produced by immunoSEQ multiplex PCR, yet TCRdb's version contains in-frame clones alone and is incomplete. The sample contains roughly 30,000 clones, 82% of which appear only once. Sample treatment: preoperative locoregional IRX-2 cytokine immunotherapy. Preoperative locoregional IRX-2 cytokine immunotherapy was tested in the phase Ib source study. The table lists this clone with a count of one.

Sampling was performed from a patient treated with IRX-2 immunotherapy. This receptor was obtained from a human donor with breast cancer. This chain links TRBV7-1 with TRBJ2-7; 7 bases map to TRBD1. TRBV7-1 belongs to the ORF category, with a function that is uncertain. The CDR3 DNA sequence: TGTGCCAGCAGCAACCGGGACAGCTACGAGCAGTACTTC. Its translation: CASSNRDSYEQYF.